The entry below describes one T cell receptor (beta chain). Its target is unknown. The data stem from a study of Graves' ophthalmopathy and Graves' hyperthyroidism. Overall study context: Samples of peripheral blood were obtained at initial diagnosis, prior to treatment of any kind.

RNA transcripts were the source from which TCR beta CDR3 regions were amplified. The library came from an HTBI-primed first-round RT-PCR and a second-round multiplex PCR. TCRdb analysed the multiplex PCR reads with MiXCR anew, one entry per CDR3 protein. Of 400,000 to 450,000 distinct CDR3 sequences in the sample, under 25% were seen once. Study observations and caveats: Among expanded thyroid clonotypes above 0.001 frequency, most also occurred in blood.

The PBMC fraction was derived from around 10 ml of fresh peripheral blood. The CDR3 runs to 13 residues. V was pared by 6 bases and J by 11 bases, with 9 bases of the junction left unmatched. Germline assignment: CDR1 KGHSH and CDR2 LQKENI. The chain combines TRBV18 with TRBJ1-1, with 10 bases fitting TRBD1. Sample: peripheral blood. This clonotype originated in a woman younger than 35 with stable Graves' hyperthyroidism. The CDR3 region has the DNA TGTGCCAGCTCTGGCGACAGGGGGCCCTTGGCTTTCTTT. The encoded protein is CASSGDRGPLAFF.